The rows below give T cell receptor beta chains drawn from one sample of a study of blood T cell repertoires in COVID-19. Data came from immunoSEQ multiplex PCR; TCRdb stores just in-frame clones and leaves some out. The sample has roughly 140,000 clones, more than 70% seen once. Sequenced: peripheral blood. The receptors derive from a human donor in a cohort sampled during active COVID-19. Both conserved end residues are trimmed from each CDR3.

V,CDR3
TRBV27,ASSLASGGYEQY
TRBV6-5,ASSLGRINEKLF
TRBV27,ASSYERVTDTQY
TRBV10-3,AINAGIDQPQH
TRBV7-2,ASTAGGSSYEQY
TRBV7-9,ASSPRTGLNYGYT
TRBV27,ASSPTHGGGPFATDTQY
TRBV7-2,ASSYGTSGEQY
TRBV6-5,ASSLGGSYGYT
TRBV20-1,SASLHGRETQY
TRBV4-2,ASSQVQVNTEAF
TRBV18,ASSPDSNYGYT
TRBV3-1/TRBV3-2,ASSQYLRGGRSETQY
TRBV18,ASSPRWEADGYT
TRBV14,ASSHGTESSYNEQF
TRBV7-2,ASSSSGGRPSEQY
TRBV7-9,ASSLRTGSGNTIY
TRBV27,ASSLWSNQPQH
TRBV5-1,ASSPQHQSYGYT
TRBV30,AWRLTGTGGKGNYNEQF
TRBV19,ASKFTQGRGEKLF
TRBV9,ASSPLRGGRVVETQY
TRBV27,ASSPLERTEGDTQY
TRBV19,ASSMGGGYEQF
TRBV6-2/TRBV6-3,ASSYRGRRSPYGYT
TRBV10-3,AISEPGQGPYNEQF
TRBV5-4,ASSPGQGSNNEQF
TRBV6-1,ASSEGLAGGQETQY
TRBV18,ASSQGADEKLF
TRBV6-5,ASSWDGQNNSPLH
TRBV6-5,ASSLDRFSGVNVLT
TRBV15,ATSRAPGSGSTATQY
TRBV5-5,ASSLAGGMDSNTEAF
TRBV18,ASSPQQGGEKLF
TRBV7-2,ASSFGTVNSPLH
TRBV3-1/TRBV3-2,ASSSRTSGLSTDTQY
TRBV4-1,ASSPQWRGAQETQY
TRBV5-8,ASSLGGGRNIQY
TRBV7-9,ASSLTGGWTQPQH
TRBV6-5,ASSYFWGVGTGELF
TRBV11-3,ASSAGQGGRKETQY
TRBV19,ASSSGPGMNTEAF
TRBV7-9,ASSLLGRDLGGYT